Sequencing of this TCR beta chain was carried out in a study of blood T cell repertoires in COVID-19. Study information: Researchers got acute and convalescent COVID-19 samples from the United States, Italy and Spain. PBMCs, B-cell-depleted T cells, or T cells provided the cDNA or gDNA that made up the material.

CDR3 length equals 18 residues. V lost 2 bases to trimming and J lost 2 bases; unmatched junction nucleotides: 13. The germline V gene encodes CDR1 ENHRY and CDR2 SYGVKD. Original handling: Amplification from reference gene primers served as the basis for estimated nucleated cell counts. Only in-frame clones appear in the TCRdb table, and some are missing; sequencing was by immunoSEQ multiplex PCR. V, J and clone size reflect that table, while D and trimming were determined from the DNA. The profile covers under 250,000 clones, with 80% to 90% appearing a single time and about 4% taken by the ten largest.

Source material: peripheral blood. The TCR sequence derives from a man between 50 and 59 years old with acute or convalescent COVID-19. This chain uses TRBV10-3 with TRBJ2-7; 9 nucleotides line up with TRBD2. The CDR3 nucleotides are TGTGCCATCAGTGAGCGGTCGCACCGGACTAGCGCAACCTACGAGCAGTACTTC. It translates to CAISERSHRTSATYEQYF.